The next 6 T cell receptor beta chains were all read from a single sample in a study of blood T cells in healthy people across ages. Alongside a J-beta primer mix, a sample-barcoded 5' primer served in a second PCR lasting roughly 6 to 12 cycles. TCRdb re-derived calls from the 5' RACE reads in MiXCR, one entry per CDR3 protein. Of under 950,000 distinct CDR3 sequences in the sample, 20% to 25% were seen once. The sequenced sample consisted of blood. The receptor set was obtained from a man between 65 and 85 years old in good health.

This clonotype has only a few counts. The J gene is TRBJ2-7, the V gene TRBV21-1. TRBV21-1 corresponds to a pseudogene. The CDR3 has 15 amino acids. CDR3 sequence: CASSGLNGRSYEQYV. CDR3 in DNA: TGTGCCAGCAGCGGTTTGAACGGACGATCCTACGAGCAGTACGTC.

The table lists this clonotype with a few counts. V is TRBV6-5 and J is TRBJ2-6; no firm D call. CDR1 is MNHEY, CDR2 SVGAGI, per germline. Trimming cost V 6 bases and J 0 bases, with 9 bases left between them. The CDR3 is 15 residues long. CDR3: CASRRSSSGANVLTF. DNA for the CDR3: TGTGCCAGCAGACGATCGAGCTCTGGGGCCAACGTCCTGACTTTC.

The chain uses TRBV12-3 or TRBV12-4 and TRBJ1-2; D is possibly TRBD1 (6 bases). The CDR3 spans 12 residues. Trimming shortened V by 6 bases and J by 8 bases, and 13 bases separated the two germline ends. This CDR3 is CASSITGRGYTF. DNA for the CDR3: TGTGCCAGCAGCATAACAGGGAGGGGCTACACCTTC.

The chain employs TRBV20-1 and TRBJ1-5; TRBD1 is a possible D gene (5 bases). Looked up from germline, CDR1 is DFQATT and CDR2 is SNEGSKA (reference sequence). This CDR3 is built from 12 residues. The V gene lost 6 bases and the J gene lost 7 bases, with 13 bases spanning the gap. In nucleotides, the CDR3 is TGCAGTGCGCACAGGCAAGGCCAGCCCCAGCATTTT. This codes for CSAHRQGQPQHF.

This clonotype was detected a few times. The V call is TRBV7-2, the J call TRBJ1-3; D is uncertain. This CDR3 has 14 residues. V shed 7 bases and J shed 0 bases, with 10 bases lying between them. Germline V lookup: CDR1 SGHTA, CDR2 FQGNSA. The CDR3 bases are TGTGCCAGCACCCCCGAGGCCTCTGGAAACACCATATATTTT. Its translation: CASTPEASGNTIYF.

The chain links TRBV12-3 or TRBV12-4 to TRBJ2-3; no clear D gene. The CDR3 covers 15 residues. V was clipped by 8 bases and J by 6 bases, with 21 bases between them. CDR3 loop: CASGPGRPKTDTQYF. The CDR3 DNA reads TGTGCCAGCGGCCCGGGCCGCCCGAAAACGGATACGCAGTATTTT.